The sample holds a few counts of the clone carrying this T cell receptor beta chain. TCRdb used MiXCR to reprocess the 5' RACE reads, holding one entry per CDR3 protein. The sample consists of around 260,000 distinct CDR3 sequences, around 5.2% of them appearing once. This entry is derived from a study of T cells after yellow fever vaccination. The CDR3 extends over 15 amino acids. Trimming removed 1 base at V and 0 bases at J, with 10 bases between. Germline assignment: CDR1 GTSNPN and CDR2 SVGIG (reference sequence). This sequence joins TRBV30 and TRBJ2-1, with no clear D. The source was CD4+ T cells sorted from PBMCs, collected on the day of the yellow fever booster vaccination. The TCR was taken from a man younger than 35 who received the YFV17D yellow fever vaccine. CDR3 sequence: CAWSGRQSSYNEQFF. CDR3 DNA: TGTGCCTGGAGTGGAAGGCAGAGCTCCTACAATGAGCAGTTCTTC.